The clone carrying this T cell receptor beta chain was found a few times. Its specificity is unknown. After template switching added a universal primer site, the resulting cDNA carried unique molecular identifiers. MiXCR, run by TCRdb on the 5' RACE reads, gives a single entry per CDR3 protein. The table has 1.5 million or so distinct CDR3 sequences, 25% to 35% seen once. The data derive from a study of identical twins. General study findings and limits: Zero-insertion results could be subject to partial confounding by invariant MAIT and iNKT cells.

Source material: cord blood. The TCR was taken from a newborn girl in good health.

The CDR3 spells CSARVLANNEQFF. The CDR3 region has the DNA TGCAGTGCTAGAGTTCTCGCAAACAATGAGCAGTTCTTC. The V and J genes are TRBV20-1 and TRBJ2-1; D gene unclear. The V and J ends lost 1 base and 5 bases respectively, with 9 bases between them. Germline CDR1 is DFQATT and CDR2 is SNEGSKA (reference sequence). This CDR3 is built from 13 residues.